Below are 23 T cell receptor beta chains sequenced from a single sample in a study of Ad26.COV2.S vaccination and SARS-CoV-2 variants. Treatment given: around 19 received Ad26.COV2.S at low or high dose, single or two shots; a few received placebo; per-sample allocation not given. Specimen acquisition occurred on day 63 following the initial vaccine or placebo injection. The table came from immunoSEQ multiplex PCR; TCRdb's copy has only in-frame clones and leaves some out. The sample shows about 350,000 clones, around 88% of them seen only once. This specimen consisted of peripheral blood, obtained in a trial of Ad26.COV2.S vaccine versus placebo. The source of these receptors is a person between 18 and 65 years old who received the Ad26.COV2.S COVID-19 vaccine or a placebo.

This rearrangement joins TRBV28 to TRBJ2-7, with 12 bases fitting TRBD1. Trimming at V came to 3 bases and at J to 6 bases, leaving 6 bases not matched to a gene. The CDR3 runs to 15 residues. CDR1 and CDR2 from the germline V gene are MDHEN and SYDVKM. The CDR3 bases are TGTGCCAGCAGTTTCGCTGGGACAGGGGGCGGCGAGCAGTACTTC. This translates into CASSFAGTGGGEQYF.

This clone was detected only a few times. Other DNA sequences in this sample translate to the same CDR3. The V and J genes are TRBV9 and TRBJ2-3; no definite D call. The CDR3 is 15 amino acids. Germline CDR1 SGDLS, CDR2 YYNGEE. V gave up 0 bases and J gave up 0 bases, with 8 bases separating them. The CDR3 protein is CASSVGGPSTDTQYF. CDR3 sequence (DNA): TGTGCCAGCAGCGTAGGTGGACCTAGCACAGATACGCAGTATTTT.

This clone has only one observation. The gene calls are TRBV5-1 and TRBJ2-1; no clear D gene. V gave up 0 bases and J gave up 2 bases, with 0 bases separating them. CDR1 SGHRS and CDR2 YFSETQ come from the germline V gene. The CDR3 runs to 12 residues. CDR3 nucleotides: TGCGCCAGCAGCTTGGCCTACAATGAGCAGTTCTTC. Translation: CASSLAYNEQFF. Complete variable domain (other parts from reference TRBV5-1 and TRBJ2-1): KAGVTQTPRYLIKTRGQQVTLSCSPISGHRSVSWYQQTPGQGLQFLFEYFSETQRNKGNFPGRFSGRQFSNSRSEMNVSTLELGDSALYLCASSLAYNEQFFGPGTRLTVL.

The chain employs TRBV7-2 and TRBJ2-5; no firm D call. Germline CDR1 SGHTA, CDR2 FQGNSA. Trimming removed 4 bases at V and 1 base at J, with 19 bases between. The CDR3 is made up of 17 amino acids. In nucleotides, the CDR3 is TGTGCCAGCAGCTCCCGTCCAAAAACAGCCATCCAAGAGACCCAGTACTTC. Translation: CASSSRPKTAIQETQYF.

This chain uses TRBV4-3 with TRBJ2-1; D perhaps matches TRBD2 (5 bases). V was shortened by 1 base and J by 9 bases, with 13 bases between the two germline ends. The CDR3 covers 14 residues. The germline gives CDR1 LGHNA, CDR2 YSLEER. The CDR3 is CASSQVVGVGEQFF. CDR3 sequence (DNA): TGCGCCAGCAGCCAAGTCGTCGGGGTTGGTGAGCAGTTCTTC.

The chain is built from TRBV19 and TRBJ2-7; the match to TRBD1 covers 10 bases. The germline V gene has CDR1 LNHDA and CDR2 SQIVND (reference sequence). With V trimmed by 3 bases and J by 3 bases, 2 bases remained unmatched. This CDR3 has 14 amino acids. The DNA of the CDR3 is TGTGCCAGTAGTATCGGACAGGGGGACTACGAGCAGTACTTC. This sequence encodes CASSIGQGDYEQYF.

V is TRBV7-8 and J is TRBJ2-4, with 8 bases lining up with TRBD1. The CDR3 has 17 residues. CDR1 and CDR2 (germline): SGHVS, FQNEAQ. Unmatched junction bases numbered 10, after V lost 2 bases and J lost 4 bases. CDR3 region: CASSLPDRGSRKNIQYF. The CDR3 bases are TGTGCCAGCAGCTTACCCGACAGGGGTAGTAGGAAAAACATTCAGTACTTC.

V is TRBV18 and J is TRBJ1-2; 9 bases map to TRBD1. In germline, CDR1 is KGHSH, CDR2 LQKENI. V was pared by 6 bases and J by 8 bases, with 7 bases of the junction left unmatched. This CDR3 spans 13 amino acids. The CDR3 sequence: CASSPGTGSGYTF. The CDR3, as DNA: TGTGCCAGCTCGCCCGGGACAGGGAGCGGCTACACCTTC.

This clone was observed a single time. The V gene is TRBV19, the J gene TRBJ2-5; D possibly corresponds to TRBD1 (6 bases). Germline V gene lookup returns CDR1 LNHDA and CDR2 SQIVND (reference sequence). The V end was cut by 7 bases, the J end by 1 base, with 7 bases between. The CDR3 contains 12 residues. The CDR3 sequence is CASKGGQETQYF. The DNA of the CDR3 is TGTGCCAGTAAAGGGGGCCAAGAGACCCAGTACTTC. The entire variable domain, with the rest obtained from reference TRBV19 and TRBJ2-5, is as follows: DGGITQSPKYLFRKEGQNVTLSCEQNLNHDAMYWYRQDPGQGLRLIYYSQIVNDFQKGDIAEGYSVSREKKESFPLTVTSAQKNPTAFYLCASKGGQETQYFGPGTRLLVL.

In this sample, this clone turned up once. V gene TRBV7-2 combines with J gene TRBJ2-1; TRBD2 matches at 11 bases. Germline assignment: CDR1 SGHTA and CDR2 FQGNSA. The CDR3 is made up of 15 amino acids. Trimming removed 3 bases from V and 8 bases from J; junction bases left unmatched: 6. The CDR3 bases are TGTGCCAGCAGCTTTAGCGGGGGGGCACTTCATGAGCAGTTCTTC. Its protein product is CASSFSGGALHEQFF.

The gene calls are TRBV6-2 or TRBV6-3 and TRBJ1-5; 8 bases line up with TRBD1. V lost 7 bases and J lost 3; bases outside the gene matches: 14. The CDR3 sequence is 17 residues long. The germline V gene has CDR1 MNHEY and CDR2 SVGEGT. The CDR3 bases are TGTGCCAGCACCCCCCACGGCGGACAGGGAGACAATCAGCCCCAGCATTTT. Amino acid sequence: CASTPHGGQGDNQPQHF.

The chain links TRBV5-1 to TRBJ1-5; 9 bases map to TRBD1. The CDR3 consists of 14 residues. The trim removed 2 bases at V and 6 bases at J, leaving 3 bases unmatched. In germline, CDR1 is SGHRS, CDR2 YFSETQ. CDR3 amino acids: CASSFRQGGQPQHF. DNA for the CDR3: TGCGCCAGCAGCTTCCGACAGGGGGGTCAGCCCCAGCATTTT.

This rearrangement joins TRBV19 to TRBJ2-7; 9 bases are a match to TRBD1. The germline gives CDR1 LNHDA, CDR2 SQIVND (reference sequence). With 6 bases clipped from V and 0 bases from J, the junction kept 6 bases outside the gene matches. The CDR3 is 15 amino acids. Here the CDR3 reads CASSPTTGGSYEQYF. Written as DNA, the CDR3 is TGTGCCAGTAGCCCCACGACAGGGGGCTCCTACGAGCAGTACTTC.

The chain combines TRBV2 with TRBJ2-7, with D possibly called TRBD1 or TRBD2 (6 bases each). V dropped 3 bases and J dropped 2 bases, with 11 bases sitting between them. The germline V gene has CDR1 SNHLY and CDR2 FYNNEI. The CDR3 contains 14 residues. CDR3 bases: TGTGCCAGCAGTGATAGAGGGGGGCCCTACGAGCAGTACTTC. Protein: CASSDRGGPYEQYF.

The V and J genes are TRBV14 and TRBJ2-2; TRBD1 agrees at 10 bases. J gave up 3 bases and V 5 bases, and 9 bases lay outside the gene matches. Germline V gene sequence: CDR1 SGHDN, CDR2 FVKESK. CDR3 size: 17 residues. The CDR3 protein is CASSKSRDRGYTGELFF. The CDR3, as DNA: TGTGCCAGCAGCAAGTCGAGGGACAGGGGATACACCGGGGAGCTGTTTTTT.

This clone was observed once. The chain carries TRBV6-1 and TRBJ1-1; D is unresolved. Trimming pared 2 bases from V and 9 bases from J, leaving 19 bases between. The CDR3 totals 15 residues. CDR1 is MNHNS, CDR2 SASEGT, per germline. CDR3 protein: CASSEWSRAAHKAFF. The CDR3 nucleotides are TGTGCCAGCAGTGAATGGTCCCGGGCCGCTCACAAAGCTTTCTTT.

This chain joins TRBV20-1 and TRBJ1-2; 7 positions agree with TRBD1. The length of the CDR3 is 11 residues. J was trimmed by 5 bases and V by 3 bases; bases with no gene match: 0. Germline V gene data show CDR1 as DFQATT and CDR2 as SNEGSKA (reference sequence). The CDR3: CSARTGYGYTF. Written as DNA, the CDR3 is TGCAGTGCTAGGACAGGGTATGGCTACACCTTC.

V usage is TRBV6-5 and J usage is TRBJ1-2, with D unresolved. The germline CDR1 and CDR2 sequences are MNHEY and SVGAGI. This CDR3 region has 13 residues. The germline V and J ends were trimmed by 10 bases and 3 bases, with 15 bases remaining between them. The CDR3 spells CATSKQRDYGYTF. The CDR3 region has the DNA TGTGCCACCTCAAAACAGAGAGACTATGGCTACACCTTC.

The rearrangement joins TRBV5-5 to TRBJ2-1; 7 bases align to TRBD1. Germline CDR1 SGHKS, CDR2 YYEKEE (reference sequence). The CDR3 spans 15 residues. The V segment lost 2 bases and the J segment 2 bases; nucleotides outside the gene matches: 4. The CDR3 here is CASSLTGETYNEQFF. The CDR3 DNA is TGTGCCAGCAGCTTAACAGGGGAAACCTACAATGAGCAGTTCTTC.

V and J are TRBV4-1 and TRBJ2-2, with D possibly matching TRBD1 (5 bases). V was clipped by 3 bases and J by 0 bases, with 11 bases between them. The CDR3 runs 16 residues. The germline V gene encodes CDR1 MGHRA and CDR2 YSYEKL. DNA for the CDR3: TGCGCCAGCAGCCAGCAGGGAACACCGAACACCGGGGAGCTGTTTTTT. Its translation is CASSQQGTPNTGELFF.

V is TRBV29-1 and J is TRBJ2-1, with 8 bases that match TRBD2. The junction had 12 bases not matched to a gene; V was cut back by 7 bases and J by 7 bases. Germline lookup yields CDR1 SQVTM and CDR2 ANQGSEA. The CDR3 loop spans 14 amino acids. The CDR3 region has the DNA TGCAGCGCGAACCGACTAGCGTTACAAAATGAGCAGTTCTTC. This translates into CSANRLALQNEQFF.

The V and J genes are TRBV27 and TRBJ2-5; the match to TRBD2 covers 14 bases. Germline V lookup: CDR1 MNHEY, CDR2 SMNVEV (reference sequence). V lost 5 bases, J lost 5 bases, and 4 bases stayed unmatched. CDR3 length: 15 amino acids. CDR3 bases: TGTGCCAGCAGTCCGACTAGCGGGAGGGGCGAGACCCAGTACTTC. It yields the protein CASSPTSGRGETQYF.

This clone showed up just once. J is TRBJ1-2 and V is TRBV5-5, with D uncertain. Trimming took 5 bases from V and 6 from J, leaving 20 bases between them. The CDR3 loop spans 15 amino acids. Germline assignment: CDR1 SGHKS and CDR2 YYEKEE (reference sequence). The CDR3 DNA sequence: TGTGCCAGCAGTCAAGGAGGTTTCTCCTGGGATGGCTACACCTTC. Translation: CASSQGGFSWDGYTF.